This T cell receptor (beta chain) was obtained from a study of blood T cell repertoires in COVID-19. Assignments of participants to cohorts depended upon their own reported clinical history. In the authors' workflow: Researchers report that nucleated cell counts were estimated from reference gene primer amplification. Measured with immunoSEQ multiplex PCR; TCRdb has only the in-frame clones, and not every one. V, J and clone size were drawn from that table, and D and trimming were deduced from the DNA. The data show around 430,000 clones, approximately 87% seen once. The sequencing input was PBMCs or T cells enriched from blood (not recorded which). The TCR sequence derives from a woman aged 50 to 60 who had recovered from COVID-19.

The CDR3 coding sequence is TGTGCCAGCAGCCATCCGGCAGCGGGGAGGGCGGCAGATACGCAGTATTTT. Translated: CASSHPAAGRAADTQYF. The V call is TRBV3-1 (or the pseudogene TRBV3-2), the J call TRBJ2-3; the match to TRBD2 covers 7 bases. The V gene's germline CDR1 is LGHDT and CDR2 YNNKEL (reference sequence). The CDR3 loop spans 17 amino acids. The V and J ends lost 3 bases and 4 bases, in that order; junction bases with no gene match: 13.